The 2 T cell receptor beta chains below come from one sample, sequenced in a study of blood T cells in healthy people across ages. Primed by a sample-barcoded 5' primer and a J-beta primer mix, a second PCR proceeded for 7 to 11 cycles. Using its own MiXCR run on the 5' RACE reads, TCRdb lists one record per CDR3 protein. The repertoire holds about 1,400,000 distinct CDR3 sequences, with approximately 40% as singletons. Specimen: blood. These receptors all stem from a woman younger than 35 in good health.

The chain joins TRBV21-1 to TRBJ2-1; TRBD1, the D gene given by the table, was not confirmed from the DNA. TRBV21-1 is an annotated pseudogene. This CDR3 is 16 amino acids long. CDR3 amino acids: CASSIERGRGTAGEFF. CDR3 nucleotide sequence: TGTGCCAGCAGCATCGAAAGGGGAAGAGGGACGGCGGGGGAGTTCTTC.

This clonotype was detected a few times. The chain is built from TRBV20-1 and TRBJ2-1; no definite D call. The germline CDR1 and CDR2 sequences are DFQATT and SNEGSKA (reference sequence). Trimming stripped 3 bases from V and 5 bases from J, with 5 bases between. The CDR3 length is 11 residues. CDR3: CSASGHNEQFF. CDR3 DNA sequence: TGCAGTGCTAGTGGCCACAATGAGCAGTTCTTC.